The clone carrying this T cell receptor beta chain was detected ten times or more. Germline V gives CDR1 MNHEY, CDR2 SVGAGI. V lost 8 bases and J lost 3; bases outside the gene matches: 12. The CDR3 is made up of 16 amino acids. The data derive from a study of spatial heterogeneity in lung cancer. TCRdb itself ran the 5' RACE reads through MiXCR, one entry per CDR3 protein. Here the sample spans about 40,000 distinct CDR3 sequences, 4% to 6% being singletons. Documented time point: sample taken at primary tumor resection. Sequencing was performed on whole RNA extracted from tumor and nontumor lung tissue, or from frozen PBMC, and the material was left unsorted. Around 70 TRACERx patients with early, untreated non-small cell lung cancer donated samples.

The V call is TRBV6-5, the J call TRBJ2-1, with 8 bases aligning to TRBD2. The sequences come from PBMCs, collected at surgery. This TCR was recovered from a female donor with early-stage non-small cell lung cancer. CDR3 sequence: CASQIRAGGLYNEQFF. The CDR3 region has the DNA TGTGCCAGCCAAATTCGGGCGGGGGGCCTCTACAATGAGCAGTTCTTC.